The 8 T cell receptor beta chains below all came from one sample that was sequenced in a study of regulatory T cells in long-lasting Graves disease. Time point defined: newly diagnosed GD, antithyroid drugs for less than 3 months. RNA isolated from PBMCs was used to make the TCR library. In building TCR beta libraries, iRepertoire HTBI primers were used together with Arm-PCR of CDR3 regions. TCRdb re-called the multiplex PCR reads through MiXCR, storing one row per CDR3 protein. The sample has 550,000 to 700,000 distinct CDR3 sequences, roughly 15% seen once. These same data were also listed under a study on T cells in Graves' hyperthyroidism and ophthalmopathy.

The specimen was peripheral blood mononuclear cells (PBMCs), collected at new diagnosis, from a patient treated with antithyroid drugs. The receptor set was obtained from a young man with Graves disease.

This clonotype was observed a few times. This chain connects TRBV19 to TRBJ2-1, with 7 nucleotides matching TRBD2. The V segment lost 1 base and the J segment 7 bases; nucleotides outside the gene matches: 4. Germline V gene data show CDR1 as LNHDA and CDR2 as SQIVND (reference sequence). The CDR3 spans 14 residues. The CDR3 protein is CASSIVGGKNEQFF. The DNA of the CDR3 is TGTGCCAGTAGTATAGTGGGGGGGAAGAATGAGCAGTTCTTC.

At least ten counts were recorded for this clonotype. V is TRBV24-1 and J is TRBJ2-1; TRBD2 aligns across 10 bases. V gave up 3 bases and J gave up 8 bases; unmatched junction bases: 6. This CDR3 contains 15 residues. Germline values: CDR1 KGHDR, CDR2 SFDVKD. The CDR3, as DNA: TGTGCCACCAGTGATCAGACTAGCGGGCGGGATGAGCAGTTCTTC. Translation: CATSDQTSGRDEQFF.

This clonotype was seen a handful of times. The chain combines TRBV5-1 with TRBJ2-5; D is undetermined. Germline values: CDR1 SGHRS, CDR2 YFSETQ. The CDR3 contains 15 residues. Trimming stripped 4 bases from V and 2 bases from J, with 15 bases between. The DNA for the CDR3 is TGCGCCAGCAGCCCGGTAATCGGTACACAAGAGACCCAGTACTTC. Residues: CASSPVIGTQETQYF. Full variable domain (missing parts from reference TRBV5-1 and TRBJ2-5): KAGVTQTPRYLIKTRGQQVTLSCSPISGHRSVSWYQQTPGQGLQFLFEYFSETQRNKGNFPGRFSGRQFSNSRSEMNVSTLELGDSALYLCASSPVIGTQETQYFGPGTRLLVL.

This clonotype was counted a few times. The genes are TRBV4-1 and TRBJ1-4; tentatively, D is TRBD1 (6 bases). The CDR3 is 15 residues long. V was shortened by 2 bases and J by 7 bases, with 14 bases between the two germline ends. Germline-derived CDR1 and CDR2 are MGHRA and YSYEKL. The DNA of the CDR3 is TGCGCCAGCAGCCAAAATGGGGGCGAGGGTGAAAAACTGTTTTTT. This sequence encodes CASSQNGGEGEKLFF.

At least ten counts were recorded for this clonotype. This sequence joins TRBV18 and TRBJ2-5, with D possibly being TRBD2 (6 bases). The V gene's germline CDR1 is KGHSH and CDR2 LQKENI. There are 14 residues in the CDR3. V lost 6 bases to trimming and J lost 5 bases, with 16 bases between them. CDR3: CASSPTTSSETQYF. As DNA, the CDR3 is TGTGCCAGCTCCCCTACGACTAGTTCCGAGACCCAGTACTTC.

This clonotype showed up many times. The chain is built from TRBV20-1 and TRBJ2-7, with 9 positions matching TRBD1. Unmatched junction bases numbered 14, after V lost 6 bases and J lost 5 bases. CDR3 length equals 15 residues. Germline values: CDR1 DFQATT, CDR2 SNEGSKA (reference sequence). The CDR3 reads CSASRPGQGSNEQYF. CDR3 DNA: TGCAGTGCCTCACGCCCGGGACAGGGTTCAAACGAGCAGTACTTC.

This clonotype was counted many times. The V gene is TRBV28, the J gene TRBJ1-5; 9 positions match TRBD1. Germline CDR1 is MDHEN and CDR2 is SYDVKM. V shed 4 bases and J 3 bases; nucleotides not matched to a gene: 16. The CDR3 has 19 amino acids. The CDR3 spells CASSWDRDRVQDVNQPQHF. CDR3 in DNA: TGTGCCAGCAGTTGGGACCGGGACAGGGTCCAGGATGTCAATCAGCCCCAGCATTTT.

This clonotype was observed many times. The rearrangement joins TRBV20-1 to TRBJ2-7; 8 bases agree with TRBD1. Trimming at V came to 4 bases and at J to 2 bases, leaving 4 bases not matched to a gene. The CDR3 has 13 amino acids. Germline V gene data show CDR1 as DFQATT and CDR2 as SNEGSKA (reference sequence). This CDR3 reads CSATPDRAYEQYF. DNA for the CDR3: TGCAGTGCTACCCCGGACAGGGCCTACGAGCAGTACTTC.